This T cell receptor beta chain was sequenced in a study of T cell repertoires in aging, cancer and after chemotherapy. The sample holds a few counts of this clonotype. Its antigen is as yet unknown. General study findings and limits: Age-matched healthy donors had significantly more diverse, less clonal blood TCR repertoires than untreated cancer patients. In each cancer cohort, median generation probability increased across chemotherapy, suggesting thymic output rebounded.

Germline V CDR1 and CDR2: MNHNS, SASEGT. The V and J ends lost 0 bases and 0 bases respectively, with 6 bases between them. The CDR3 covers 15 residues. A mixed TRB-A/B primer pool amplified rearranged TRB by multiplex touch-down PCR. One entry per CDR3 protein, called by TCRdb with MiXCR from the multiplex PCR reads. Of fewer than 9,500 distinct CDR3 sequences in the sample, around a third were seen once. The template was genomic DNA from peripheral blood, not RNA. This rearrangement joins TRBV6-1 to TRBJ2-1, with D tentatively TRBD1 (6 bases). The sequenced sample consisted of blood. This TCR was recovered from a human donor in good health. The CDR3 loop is CASSEAGGSYNEQFF. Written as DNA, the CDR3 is TGTGCCAGCAGTGAAGCAGGGGGCTCCTACAATGAGCAGTTCTTC.